These 30 T cell receptor beta chains were all obtained from the same sample, sequenced in a study of CD8+ T cells in alopecia areata. Treatment in this sample: oral pan-JAK inhibitor, 5-10 mg twice daily. cDNA reverse transcribed from extracted RNA served as the sequencing template. TCRdb's copy holds only in-frame clones and misses some; the assay was immunoSEQ multiplex PCR. Of fewer than 150,000 clones listed, roughly 50% are singletons. The material sequenced was CD4+ T cells sorted from blood, taken at week 24, from a patient treated with tofacitinib. The receptors stem from a human donor with alopecia areata.

V usage is TRBV7-9 and J usage is TRBJ2-7; tentative D call: TRBD1 (5 bases). The CDR3 consists of 13 residues. Germline CDR1 SEHNR, CDR2 FQNEAQ (reference sequence). Trimming removed 1 base from V and 2 bases from J, with 6 bases in between. The CDR3 region is CASSLDRTYEQYF. The CDR3 DNA follows: TGTGCCAGCAGCTTAGACAGGACCTACGAGCAGTACTTC.

For this clone: One end of the junction varies from germline; a read error may be responsible. V and J are TRBV5-6 and TRBJ2-5, with D uncertain. The V gene's germline CDR1 is SGHDT and CDR2 YYEEEE. The CDR3 extends over 11 amino acids. The CDR3 bases are TGTGCCAACAGCGTTGAGAGGACCCAGTACTTC. Translation: CANSVERTQYF.

The genes are TRBV19 and TRBJ1-5, with D perhaps TRBD1 (6 bases). CDR1 and CDR2 from the germline V gene are LNHDA and SQIVND (reference sequence). The CDR3 is 16 residues long. V was shortened by 5 bases and J by 7 bases, with 21 bases between the two germline ends. DNA of the CDR3: TGTGCCAGTAGTGCTCGGACAGCCCCGGCAAGACAGCCCCAGCATTTT. Protein product: CASSARTAPARQPQHF.

The rearrangement uses TRBV29-1 and TRBJ2-1, with 7 bases fitting TRBD1. CDR3 length: 13 residues. J lost 2 bases, V lost 5 bases, and 3 bases had no gene match. The germline CDR1 and CDR2 sequences are SQVTM and ANQGSEA. As DNA, the CDR3 is TGCAGCGTTCGACAGGGACCCTACAATGAGCAGTTCTTC. Encoded protein: CSVRQGPYNEQFF.

The CDR3 is CASSPAEGGDEQYF. The CDR3 DNA is TGCGCCAGCAGCCCTGCTGAGGGGGGGGACGAGCAGTACTTC. The chain combines TRBV4-3 with TRBJ2-7, with D perhaps TRBD2 (7 bases). Germline V CDR1 and CDR2: LGHNA, YSLEER. The length of the CDR3 is 14 residues. V lost 4 bases and J 5 bases, leaving 15 bases between the germline ends.

This clone has just one count. The chain uses TRBV6-5 and TRBJ1-5, with TRBD1 identical over 7 bases. The length of the CDR3 is 15 residues. Trimming removed 4 bases from V and 0 bases from J; junction bases left unmatched: 3. CDR1 is MNHEY, CDR2 SVGAGI, per germline. CDR3 bases: TGTGCCAGCAGTTTGACAGGGTATAGCAATCAGCCCCAGCATTTT. This sequence encodes CASSLTGYSNQPQHF.

V and J are TRBV5-4 and TRBJ1-6; no clear D. This CDR3 is 14 amino acids long. Per germline, CDR1 SGHNT and CDR2 YYREEE (reference sequence). The V end lost 0 bases, the J end lost 7 bases, and 8 bases lay between the germline ends. CDR3 sequence: CASSLGLRNSPLHF. The CDR3 bases are TGTGCCAGCAGCTTGGGGTTAAGAAATTCACCCCTCCACTTT.

This chain joins TRBV7-2 and TRBJ2-3; TRBD2 matches 11 bases. CDR1 SGHTA and CDR2 FQGNSA come from the germline V gene. CDR3 size: 18 residues. V shed 7 bases and J 5 bases; nucleotides not matched to a gene: 17. The CDR3 coding sequence is TGTGCCAGCAAATTCCCCCAGAGACTAGCGGGGATAATAGATACGCAGTATTTT. This codes for CASKFPQRLAGIIDTQYF.

The chain employs TRBV29-1 and TRBJ2-2; D is undetermined. The V and J ends lost 4 bases and 4 bases respectively, with 16 bases between them. This CDR3 has 15 amino acids. Germline V lookup: CDR1 SQVTM, CDR2 ANQGSEA. This CDR3 reads CSVAPAWAITGELFF. As DNA, the CDR3 is TGCAGCGTTGCCCCTGCCTGGGCCATCACCGGGGAGCTGTTTTTT.

The chain joins TRBV14 to TRBJ1-5; D is unresolved. The CDR3 is 13 amino acids. Trimming left V 4 bases short and J 0 bases short, with 4 bases between. CDR1 is SGHDN, CDR2 FVKESK, per germline. The CDR3 region has the DNA TGTGCCAGCAGCCGTTATAGCAATCAGCCCCAGCATTTT. Residues: CASSRYSNQPQHF.

The genes are TRBV2 and TRBJ2-7; 7 nucleotides align to TRBD1. The V segment lost 7 bases and the J segment 7 bases; nucleotides outside the gene matches: 16. This CDR3 region has 15 residues. The V gene's germline CDR1 is SNHLY and CDR2 FYNNEI. The CDR3 nucleotides are TGTGCCAGCACCTGGACAGGAGCAGACTATGGGGAGCAGTACTTC. It codes for CASTWTGADYGEQYF.

The V and J genes are TRBV27 and TRBJ2-7; TRBD1 matches at 8 bases. The CDR3 spans 14 residues. J lost 6 bases, V lost 6 bases, and 10 bases had no gene match. CDR1 is MNHEY, CDR2 SMNVEV, per germline (reference sequence). Here the CDR3 reads CASRYRGSKGEQYF. The CDR3 nucleotides are TGTGCCAGCAGGTACAGGGGGTCTAAGGGCGAGCAGTACTTC.

The count of this clone is one. The chain recombines TRBV5-1 with TRBJ2-4; 7 positions agree with TRBD2. The germline CDR1 and CDR2 sequences are SGHRS and YFSETQ. This CDR3 comprises 17 residues. V lost 0 bases, J lost 1 base, and 7 bases stayed unmatched. The CDR3 sequence: CASSLEGTTVAKNIQYF. CDR3 sequence (DNA): TGCGCCAGCAGCTTGGAGGGGACTACCGTGGCCAAAAACATTCAGTACTTC.

With respect to this clone: Additional DNA sequences in this sample encode the identical CDR3. The J gene is TRBJ1-3, the V gene TRBV29-1; D remains ambiguous. Trimming shortened V by 4 bases and J by 4 bases, and 8 bases separated the two germline ends. Germline values: CDR1 SQVTM, CDR2 ANQGSEA. The CDR3 contains 12 residues. The CDR3 loop is CSVGTGGNTIYF. The CDR3 nucleotides read TGCAGCGTTGGAACGGGCGGAAACACCATATATTTT.

This chain uses TRBV6-1 with TRBJ1-3; D is uncertain. Germline CDR1 reads MNHNS; CDR2 reads SASEGT. The V and J ends lost 10 bases and 2 bases respectively, with 9 bases between them. This CDR3 is 12 amino acids long. The CDR3 is CATRSAGNTIYF. The DNA of the CDR3 is TGTGCCACCAGGAGTGCTGGAAACACCATATATTTT.

The chain uses TRBV27 and TRBJ2-7, with D tentatively TRBD1 (6 bases). Trimming cost V 6 bases and J 7 bases, with 19 bases left between them. Germline V CDR1 and CDR2: MNHEY, SMNVEV (reference sequence). The CDR3 covers 14 residues. The CDR3 is CASRGLGHPGEQYF. The CDR3 DNA sequence: TGTGCCAGCAGGGGATTGGGACACCCTGGGGAGCAGTACTTC.

The V and J genes are TRBV30 and TRBJ1-5, with D unclear. The ends were cut back, 1 base at V and 3 bases at J, with 4 bases in the middle. The CDR3 runs to 12 residues. Germline assignment: CDR1 GTSNPN and CDR2 SVGIG (reference sequence). The CDR3 loop reads CAWSGPNQPQHF. The CDR3 DNA is TGTGCCTGGAGTGGCCCCAATCAGCCCCAGCATTTT.

The V call is TRBV29-1, the J call TRBJ2-1; perhaps TRBD1 as D (5 bases). CDR1 SQVTM and CDR2 ANQGSEA come from the germline V gene. The CDR3 is 14 amino acids. Trimming took 4 bases from V and 6 from J, leaving 16 bases between them. CDR3 nucleotides: TGCAGCGTTGGAGCCAGGGTCAGGGTCAATGAGCAGTTCTTC. It specifies CSVGARVRVNEQFF.

This clone was observed a handful of times. The rearrangement uses TRBV7-2 and TRBJ2-5; 7 positions match TRBD1. V was clipped by 3 bases and J by 4 bases; unmatched bases: 5. The CDR3 covers 14 residues. In germline, CDR1 is SGHTA, CDR2 FQGNSA. The CDR3: CASSFEQGRETQYF. The CDR3 nucleotides are TGTGCCAGCAGCTTTGAACAGGGGCGAGAGACCCAGTACTTC.

The V and J genes are TRBV6-6 and TRBJ1-1; D might be TRBD1 (5 bases). Germline-derived CDR1 and CDR2 are MNHNY and SVGAGI (reference sequence). V was clipped by 7 bases and J by 3 bases, with 15 bases between them. The CDR3 runs to 14 residues. The CDR3 loop reads CASTTGGEHTEAFF. The CDR3, as DNA: TGTGCCAGCACTACAGGCGGAGAGCACACTGAAGCTTTCTTT.

V usage is TRBV18 and J usage is TRBJ1-4; D call uncertain. Trimming cost V 2 bases and J 3 bases, with 10 bases left between them. The germline V gene has CDR1 KGHSH and CDR2 LQKENI. The CDR3 runs 15 residues. For the CDR3, the DNA is TGTGCCAGCTCACCAATTGTTGGGCCTAATGAAAAACTGTTTTTT. It specifies CASSPIVGPNEKLFF.

This clone was seen a handful of times. CDR3 in DNA: TGCAGCGTTGGCGAAGGACAGATCTACGAGCAGTACTTC. Protein product: CSVGEGQIYEQYF. This chain links TRBV29-1 with TRBJ2-7, with D tentatively TRBD1 (6 bases). This CDR3 contains 13 residues. V gave up 4 bases and J gave up 3 bases, with 13 bases separating them. CDR1 SQVTM and CDR2 ANQGSEA come from the germline V gene.

This sequence joins TRBV25-1 and TRBJ1-2, with 8 bases identical to TRBD1. The CDR3 sequence is 18 residues long. The junction had 14 bases not matched to a gene; V was cut back by 5 bases and J by 0 bases. Germline CDR1 is MGHDK and CDR2 is SYGVNS. CDR3 sequence reads: CASSPFARTGGANYGYTF. The DNA for the CDR3 is TGTGCCAGCAGTCCATTCGCTCGTACAGGGGGAGCTAACTATGGCTACACCTTC.

This sequence joins TRBV5-4 and TRBJ2-3; the D is unclear. The V gene lost 3 bases and the J gene lost 7 bases, with 6 bases spanning the gap. This CDR3 has 11 residues. Germline-derived CDR1 and CDR2 are SGHNT and YYREEE (reference sequence). Here the CDR3 reads CASSSAYTQYF. The CDR3 DNA reads as TGTGCCAGCAGCTCCGCATATACGCAGTATTTT.

V and J are TRBV6-5 and TRBJ2-7, with 8 bases fitting TRBD2. Per the germline V gene, CDR1 is MNHEY and CDR2 is SVGAGI. The CDR3 covers 13 residues. V gave up 6 bases and J gave up 5 bases; unmatched junction bases: 6. The CDR3 DNA sequence: TGTGCCAGCAGCGCCCCGGGAGGGCACGAGCAGTACTTC. Residues: CASSAPGGHEQYF.

This chain links TRBV4-3 with TRBJ2-1; weak D call: TRBD1 (5 bases). Germline V gives CDR1 LGHNA, CDR2 YSLEER. Trimming took off 4 bases at V and 5 bases at J, with 12 bases between the two ends. The CDR3 is 14 residues long. The CDR3 sequence is CASSPGWANNEQFF. In DNA, the CDR3 is TGCGCCAGCAGCCCAGGGTGGGCCAACAATGAGCAGTTCTTC.

The chain couples TRBV27 to TRBJ2-2, with D tentatively TRBD2 (5 bases). The CDR3 is 15 amino acids. CDR1 and CDR2 from the germline V gene are MNHEY and SMNVEV (reference sequence). V lost 1 base and J lost 1, with 7 bases in between. The CDR3 nucleotides read TGTGCCAGCAGTTTATGGGCGGGGAACACCGGGGAGCTGTTTTTT. Translation: CASSLWAGNTGELFF.

Remarks on this clone: Germline is not matched at one junction end, which may reflect a read error. This sequence joins TRBV7-9 and TRBJ2-1; D is undetermined. Germline V gene sequence: CDR1 SEHNR, CDR2 FQNEAQ (reference sequence). The CDR3 runs to 12 residues. CDR3 residues: CASSFEHNEQFF. CDR3 DNA sequence: TGTGCCAGCAGCTTCGAACACAATGAACAGTTCTTC.

The chain employs TRBV30 and TRBJ2-5; the D gene is possibly TRBD2 (5 bases). The V end was cut by 3 bases, the J end by 1 base, with 12 bases between. CDR3 length: 14 residues. Germline-derived CDR1 and CDR2 are GTSNPN and SVGIG (reference sequence). CDR3 nucleotide sequence: TGTGCCTGGAGACGTCCGAGGGTCCAAGAGACCCAGTACTTC. Translation gives CAWRRPRVQETQYF.

As concerns this clone: One end of the junction does not line up with germline, which may come from a read error. The rearrangement links TRBV5-1 to TRBJ2-5; D uncertain. The CDR3 covers 14 residues. Looked up from germline, CDR1 is SGHRS and CDR2 is YFSETQ. The CDR3 sequence is CASSPDGIQETQYF. The DNA for the CDR3 is TGTGCCAGCAGCCCCGACGGAATCCAAGAGACCCAGTACTTC.